What follows are 21 T cell receptor beta chains derived from one specimen sequenced in a study of early T cells in non-severe SARS-CoV-2 infection. TCRdb redid the calling of the 5' RACE reads with MiXCR, one entry per CDR3 protein. The sample yields under 55,000 distinct CDR3 sequences, around a tenth seen once. Sequenced: whole blood. These receptors all stem from an adult who was a healthcare worker with PCR-confirmed SARS-CoV-2 infection or an uninfected control (not recorded which).

This clonotype showed up many times. The chain carries TRBV20-1 and TRBJ2-2, with D possibly matching TRBD2 (5 bases). Deletions cut 3 bases from V and 4 bases from J, with 18 bases between. Germline V CDR1 and CDR2: DFQATT, SNEGSKA (reference sequence). The CDR3 contains 16 residues. CDR3 nucleotide sequence: TGCAGTGCTAGTAGTACGGCTAGCTCGGGCACCGGGGAGCTGTTTTTT. It yields the protein CSASSTASSGTGELFF.

Here the CDR3 DNA reads TGTGCCAGCAGGGCCACTAGCGAGCAGTACTTC. Its protein is CASRATSEQYF. This chain connects TRBV25-1 to TRBJ2-7; D possibly corresponds to TRBD2 (5 bases). Per the germline V gene, CDR1 is MGHDK and CDR2 is SYGVNS. Deletions cut 6 bases from V and 6 bases from J, with 9 bases between. CDR3 size: 11 residues.

This clonotype has ten or more counts. V gene TRBV7-2 combines with J gene TRBJ2-3; TRBD2 agrees at 14 bases. This CDR3 region has 18 residues. With V trimmed by 6 bases and J by 4 bases, 12 bases remained unmatched. Germline V CDR1 and CDR2: SGHTA, FQGNSA. The CDR3 here is CASSPTPRLAGGSDTQYF. The CDR3 DNA reads as TGTGCCAGCAGTCCGACCCCCAGACTAGCGGGAGGGTCAGATACGCAGTATTTT.

In this sample, this clonotype turned up many times. The chain recombines TRBV10-2 with TRBJ2-3; D is undetermined. Germline loops: CDR1 WSHSY, CDR2 SAAADI. The CDR3 totals 11 residues. Trimming removed 6 bases from V and 6 bases from J, with 7 bases in between. The CDR3 loop is CASRSADTQYF. Written as DNA, the CDR3 is TGCGCCAGCAGATCCGCGGATACGCAGTATTTT.

This clonotype occurred many times. The rearrangement links TRBV6-6 to TRBJ2-2, with a possible D match to TRBD2 (5 bases). Germline V CDR1 and CDR2: MNHNY, SVGAGI (reference sequence). The CDR3 has 14 amino acids. V lost 9 bases to trimming and J lost 8 bases, with 19 bases between them. CDR3 in DNA: TGTGCCAGTATCCCGGCGGGCCAAAAAGGGGAGCTGTTTTTT. Translated, it gives CASIPAGQKGELFF.

V is TRBV7-9 and J is TRBJ2-1; 7 bases line up with TRBD1. The J segment lost 9 bases and the V segment lost 2 bases, leaving 7 bases of the junction unmatched. Germline CDR1 and CDR2: SEHNR and FQNEAQ (reference sequence). The CDR3 totals 14 residues. CDR3 sequence (DNA): TGTGCCAGCAGCTTAAGCGACAGGGTCGGTGAGCAGTTCTTC. Protein sequence: CASSLSDRVGEQFF.

The J gene is TRBJ2-7, the V gene TRBV6-2 or TRBV6-3; the D gene is possibly TRBD1 (6 bases). Germline V gene lookup returns CDR1 MNHEY and CDR2 SVGEGT. This CDR3 contains 14 residues. V was cut by 7 bases and J by 4 bases, with 17 bases left in between. Written as DNA, the CDR3 is TGTGCCAGCACCCTTTCGGGACACGGATACGAGCAGTACTTC. It yields the protein CASTLSGHGYEQYF.

This clonotype was counted at least ten times. The chain employs TRBV4-2 and TRBJ2-1, with 15 bases aligning to TRBD2. This CDR3 region has 19 residues. From germline, CDR1 is LGHNA and CDR2 YNFKEQ. Trimming removed 4 bases from V and 4 bases from J; junction bases left unmatched: 11. The CDR3 nucleotides read TGTGCCAGCAGCCCGATCGGGACTAGCGGGAGGTTTGGGTACAATGAGCAGTTCTTC. Its protein product is CASSPIGTSGRFGYNEQFF.

In this sample, this clonotype turned up many times. The chain joins TRBV7-9 to TRBJ1-1; D gene uncertain. The CDR3 loop spans 14 amino acids. CDR1 and CDR2 (germline): SEHNR, FQNEAQ (reference sequence). Trimming removed 6 bases at V and 5 bases at J, with 16 bases between. This chain's CDR3 is CASSPDQVFTEAFF. The CDR3 nucleotides read TGTGCCAGCAGTCCTGATCAGGTTTTTACTGAAGCTTTCTTT.

In its sample, this clonotype was seen many times. This chain uses TRBV28 with TRBJ2-7, with 7 bases fitting TRBD2. The CDR3 runs 14 residues. With 5 bases clipped from V and 3 bases from J, the junction kept 7 bases outside the gene matches. Germline V lookup: CDR1 MDHEN, CDR2 SYDVKM. The CDR3 region is CASSHGGSIYEQYF. In DNA form, the CDR3 reads TGTGCCAGCAGTCATGGCGGGAGTATCTACGAGCAGTACTTC. Full variable domain (missing parts from reference TRBV28 and TRBJ2-7): DVKVTQSSRYLVKRTGEKVFLECVQDMDHENMFWYRQDPGLGLRLIYFSYDVKMKEKGDIPEGYSVSREKKERFSLILESASTNQTSMYLCASSHGGSIYEQYFGPGTRLTVT.

This clonotype was detected only a few times. V gene TRBV7-2 combines with J gene TRBJ2-7; TRBD1 matches at 10 bases. The junction had 11 bases not matched to a gene; V was cut back by 4 bases and J by 2 bases. CDR1 and CDR2 (germline): SGHTA, FQGNSA. The CDR3 extends over 17 amino acids. The DNA of the CDR3 is TGTGCCAGCAGCTCCTCACGTGGGGGACAGGGGACCTACGAGCAGTACTTC. Translating gives CASSSSRGGQGTYEQYF. Using reference TRBV7-2 and TRBJ2-7 for the parts outside the CDR3, the full variable domain is GAGVSQSPSNKVTEKGKDVELRCDPISGHTALYWYRQSLGQGLEFLIYFQGNSAPDKSGLPSDRFSAERTGGSVSTLTIQRTQQEDSAVYLCASSSSRGGQGTYEQYFGPGTRLTVT.

This clonotype was counted many times. CDR3 protein: CASSLVAGELFF. The CDR3 nucleotides are TGTGCCAGCAGTCTCGTGGCCGGGGAGCTGTTTTTT. The V gene is TRBV6-2 or TRBV6-3, the J gene TRBJ2-2; D remains unclear. The germline gives CDR1 MNHEY, CDR2 SVGEGT. The CDR3 covers 12 residues. Trimming took off 5 bases at V and 6 bases at J, with 7 bases between the two ends.

In its sample, this clonotype was seen many times. The chain recombines TRBV7-9 with TRBJ2-2; D remains unclear. The V gene's germline CDR1 is SEHNR and CDR2 FQNEAQ (reference sequence). Trimming left V 2 bases short and J 5 bases short, with 12 bases between. The CDR3 is 15 residues long. The DNA of the CDR3 is TGTGCCAGCAGCTTAATGGGTTCATTGACCGGGGAGCTGTTTTTT. Encoded protein: CASSLMGSLTGELFF.

For this clonotype: Lacking the conserved final phenylalanine or tryptophan, this CDR3 likely reflects a read error. The gene calls are TRBV5-1 and TRBJ1-1; 7 bases map to TRBD1. Germline V CDR1 and CDR2: SGHRS, YFSETQ. V dropped 4 bases and J dropped 7; count of bases not matched to a gene: 7. CDR3 length: 13 amino acids. DNA of the CDR3: TGCGCCAGCAGCATAACAGGGGAACTTGAAGCTTTCTCT. Encoded protein: CASSITGELEAFS.

In its sample, this clonotype was seen many times. The V gene is TRBV5-1, the J gene TRBJ2-7; D might be TRBD2 (6 bases). CDR1 and CDR2 from the germline V gene are SGHRS and YFSETQ. The V gene lost 4 bases and the J gene lost 0 bases, with 11 bases spanning the gap. This CDR3 spans 14 amino acids. DNA for the CDR3: TGCGCCAGCAGCCCTAGGGACTTCTCCTACGAGCAGTACTTC. As protein: CASSPRDFSYEQYF.

This clonotype was found many times. V usage is TRBV20-1 and J usage is TRBJ2-3, with D hard to call. Trimming left V 3 bases short and J 1 base short, with 8 bases between. Germline lookup yields CDR1 DFQATT and CDR2 SNEGSKA (reference sequence). This CDR3 is 13 amino acids long. The DNA of the CDR3 is TGCAGTGCTAGCCCGGGTGGCACAGATACGCAGTATTTT. Amino acids: CSASPGGTDTQYF.

Many counts were recorded for this clonotype. The chain is built from TRBV15 and TRBJ1-4, with TRBD1 matching over 7 bases. The CDR3 contains 13 residues. CDR1 and CDR2 (germline): LNHNV, YYDKDF (reference sequence). Trimming removed 7 bases from V and 8 bases from J; junction bases left unmatched: 7. CDR3 protein: CATKTRDSEKLFF. CDR3 DNA: TGTGCCACCAAGACCCGGGACAGCGAAAAACTGTTTTTT.

DNA for the CDR3: TGTGCCAGCAGCCGCGGAGTCTACTATGGCTACACCTTC. Translated: CASSRGVYYGYTF. The V gene is TRBV7-9, the J gene TRBJ1-2; D unclear. Germline V gene sequence: CDR1 SEHNR, CDR2 FQNEAQ (reference sequence). The ends were cut back, 5 bases at V and 3 bases at J, with 10 bases in the middle. CDR3 size: 13 residues.

This clonotype was counted between two and nine times. The chain employs TRBV15 and TRBJ2-7; 9 nucleotides match TRBD1. The germline CDR1 and CDR2 sequences are LNHNV and YYDKDF (reference sequence). Trimming cost V 1 base and J 5 bases; bases outside gene matches: 15. The CDR3 is 18 residues long. In DNA, the CDR3 is TGTGCCACCAGCAGAGCGAGGGGGGCAGGACAGGGGCGCAACGAGCAGTACTTC. Its translation: CATSRARGAGQGRNEQYF.

This chain connects TRBV12-3 or TRBV12-4 to TRBJ2-7, with 11 bases matching TRBD2. The ends lost 5 bases at V and 6 bases at J; junction bases unmatched: 9. The CDR3 totals 15 residues. CDR3 nucleotides: TGTGCCAGCAGTGCCGGGACTAGCGGACTCGGCGAGCAGTACTTC. Its translation: CASSAGTSGLGEQYF.

Ten or more counts support this clonotype. V usage is TRBV4-1 and J usage is TRBJ2-1; D uncertain. Trimming shortened V by 2 bases and J by 9 bases, and 17 bases separated the two germline ends. Germline values: CDR1 MGHRA, CDR2 YSYEKL. CDR3 size: 15 residues. This chain's CDR3 is CASSQNPSGVGEQFF. The CDR3 DNA reads TGCGCCAGCAGCCAAAACCCTTCTGGGGTGGGTGAGCAGTTCTTC.